This entry lists 25 T cell receptor beta chains sequenced from one sample in a study of cytomegalovirus exposure and HLA in healthy donors. The PCR employed 60 Vbeta primers together with 13 Jbeta primers. Method: immunoSEQ multiplex PCR; TCRdb's copy keeps in-frame clones and lacks some. The repertoire holds 90,000 to 150,000 clones, with 75% to 90% as singletons. Sequenced sample: PBMCs. All receptors come from a middle-aged man in good health and CMV-seronegative.

The chain joins TRBV7-9 to TRBJ2-2; D is possibly TRBD2 (7 bases). The CDR3 extends over 15 amino acids. The germline gives CDR1 SEHNR, CDR2 FQNEAQ (reference sequence). V gave up 2 bases and J gave up 4 bases, with 11 bases separating them. DNA of the CDR3: TGTGCCAGCAGCTTACGGGGGGCCGTCACCGGGGAGCTGTTTTTT. It translates to CASSLRGAVTGELFF.

This rearrangement joins TRBV19 to TRBJ1-1; D is ambiguous. The CDR3 totals 16 residues. Germline loops: CDR1 LNHDA, CDR2 SQIVND (reference sequence). Trimming took off 1 base at V and 0 bases at J, with 12 bases between the two ends. Written as DNA, the CDR3 is TGTGCCAGTAGTATAGGTGCAGGATTATTGAACACTGAAGCTTTCTTT. Amino acid sequence: CASSIGAGLLNTEAFF.

The chain joins TRBV10-2 to TRBJ2-2; 9 bases line up with TRBD2. V gave up 1 base and J gave up 5 bases; unmatched junction bases: 5. The CDR3 is made up of 16 amino acids. CDR1 WSHSY and CDR2 SAAADI come from the germline V gene. In DNA form, the CDR3 reads TGCGCCAGCAGTGAGTATCCGGGACTAGCAACCGGGGAGCTGTTTTTT. Translated, it gives CASSEYPGLATGELFF.

V is TRBV7-9 and J is TRBJ1-1, with no clear D. V was trimmed by 3 bases and J by 3 bases, leaving 8 bases between them. CDR3 length equals 13 residues. Germline V gene data show CDR1 as SEHNR and CDR2 as FQNEAQ (reference sequence). Here the CDR3 reads CASSLFSDTEAFF. CDR3 DNA sequence: TGTGCCAGCAGCTTGTTTTCGGACACTGAAGCTTTCTTT.

The chain links TRBV30 to TRBJ1-1; possible D gene TRBD1, 5 bases. The CDR3 extends over 14 amino acids. Germline CDR1 is GTSNPN and CDR2 is SVGIG (reference sequence). V lost 7 bases, J lost 1 base, and 16 bases lay in between. The CDR3 nucleotides are TGTGCCTACACACCCAGGGTTCGGAACACTGAAGCTTTCTTT. This gives the protein CAYTPRVRNTEAFF.

CDR3: CASSTPSGTGYYEQYF. The CDR3, as DNA: TGTGCCAGCAGTACCCCTTCCGGGACAGGCTACTACGAGCAGTACTTC. The chain links TRBV28 to TRBJ2-7, with 8 bases lining up with TRBD1. This CDR3 contains 16 residues. Trimming took 5 bases from V and 3 from J; bases not matched to a gene: 12. Germline-derived CDR1 and CDR2 are MDHEN and SYDVKM.

This rearrangement joins TRBV4-3 to TRBJ1-5; 9 bases match TRBD1. J lost 3 bases, V lost 1 base, and 4 bases had no gene match. The germline gives CDR1 LGHNA, CDR2 YSLEER. The CDR3 spans 16 residues. The CDR3 region is CASSQGTGEANQPQHF. The DNA for the CDR3 is TGCGCCAGCAGCCAAGGGACAGGGGAGGCCAATCAGCCCCAGCATTTT.

The CDR3 DNA reads as TGTGCCAGCAGCGTAGGACAGGGCCAAGAGACCCAGTACTTC. Protein product: CASSVGQGQETQYF. The V gene is TRBV9, the J gene TRBJ2-5, with TRBD1 identical over 7 bases. Germline loops: CDR1 SGDLS, CDR2 YYNGEE. Trimming took 0 bases from V and 1 from J; bases not matched to a gene: 0. CDR3 length equals 14 residues.

There are a few counts of this clone. The V call is TRBV11-2, the J call TRBJ1-2; no clear D gene. This CDR3 comprises 15 residues. V lost 2 bases and J 0 bases, leaving 10 bases between the germline ends. CDR1 SGHAT and CDR2 FQNNGV come from the germline V gene. CDR3 bases: TGTGCCAGCAGCTTAATTCTACAGACTAACTATGGCTACACCTTC. This translates into CASSLILQTNYGYTF.

This clone was recorded once. CDR3 protein: CASSELGRETQYF. Written as DNA, the CDR3 is TGTGCCAGCAGTGAACTTGGGCGTGAGACCCAGTACTTC. The genes are TRBV2 and TRBJ2-5; no definite D call. The CDR3 contains 13 residues. Germline CDR1 is SNHLY and CDR2 is FYNNEI. The V end was cut by 2 bases, the J end by 5 bases, with 9 bases between.

This rearrangement joins TRBV30 to TRBJ1-6; D is possibly TRBD1 (6 bases). Trimming left V 5 bases short and J 4 bases short, with 12 bases between. This CDR3 region has 14 residues. Germline lookup yields CDR1 GTSNPN and CDR2 SVGIG (reference sequence). The CDR3 spells CAWSSTGYNSPLHF. The CDR3 DNA reads as TGTGCCTGGTCCTCCACAGGGTATAATTCACCCCTCCACTTT.

This chain joins TRBV5-6 and TRBJ1-6, with 8 bases aligning to TRBD1. Unmatched junction bases numbered 3, after V lost 1 base and J lost 3 bases. The CDR3 consists of 16 residues. Looked up from germline, CDR1 is SGHDT and CDR2 is YYEEEE. The CDR3 reads CASSLQGAIYNSPLHF. CDR3 bases: TGTGCCAGCAGCTTGCAGGGGGCGATCTATAATTCACCCCTCCACTTT.

The chain joins TRBV5-4 to TRBJ1-3; 7 bases line up with TRBD1. The CDR3 has 16 amino acids. The V and J ends lost 5 bases and 4 bases, in that order; junction bases with no gene match: 12. Germline V gene sequence: CDR1 SGHNT, CDR2 YYREEE (reference sequence). The CDR3 is CASSSRRQGGGNTIYF. CDR3 DNA sequence: TGTGCCAGCAGTTCCCGCAGACAGGGTGGAGGAAACACCATATATTTT.

The chain employs TRBV27 and TRBJ2-7; the D gene is possibly TRBD2 (6 bases). The CDR3 has 11 amino acids. The germline V and J ends were trimmed by 6 bases and 4 bases, with 7 bases remaining between them. Germline assignment: CDR1 MNHEY and CDR2 SMNVEV (reference sequence). The CDR3 region has the DNA TGTGCCAGCAGGGGGGGATACGAGCAGTACTTC. This encodes CASRGGYEQYF.

This chain uses TRBV7-8 with TRBJ2-4, with TRBD1 identical over 7 bases. In germline, CDR1 is SGHVS, CDR2 FQNEAQ. J lost 2 bases, V lost 0 bases, and 7 bases had no gene match. The CDR3 is 17 residues long. CDR3 sequence: CASSLARQTGTKNIQYF. CDR3 DNA sequence: TGTGCCAGCAGCTTAGCCCGACAGACAGGGACCAAAAACATTCAGTACTTC.

J is TRBJ1-2 and V is TRBV2, with 9 bases aligning to TRBD1. Germline values: CDR1 SNHLY, CDR2 FYNNEI. V lost 7 bases, J lost 8 bases, and 11 bases stayed unmatched. CDR3 length: 14 amino acids. The CDR3 here is CASKPDRGFIGYTF. The CDR3 DNA sequence: TGTGCCAGCAAACCGGACAGGGGATTTATCGGCTACACCTTC.

V is TRBV28 and J is TRBJ2-5; TRBD1 agrees at 7 bases. The CDR3 consists of 14 residues. With V trimmed by 6 bases and J by 0 bases, 4 bases remained unmatched. Per germline, CDR1 MDHEN and CDR2 SYDVKM. The CDR3 loop reads CASSSGQDQETQYF. CDR3 DNA: TGTGCCAGCAGCAGCGGACAGGACCAAGAGACCCAGTACTTC.

J is TRBJ1-2 and V is TRBV6-5, with TRBD1 matching over 9 bases. The CDR3 is 14 residues long. Germline CDR1 reads MNHEY; CDR2 reads SVGAGI. The J segment lost 3 bases and the V segment lost 6 bases, leaving 5 bases of the junction unmatched. CDR3 bases: TGTGCCAGCAGACGAACAGGGGGCGACTATGGCTACACCTTC. Its translation is CASRRTGGDYGYTF.

This chain links TRBV11-2 with TRBJ2-7, with 12 bases aligning to TRBD2. This CDR3 is built from 15 residues. From germline, CDR1 is SGHAT and CDR2 FQNNGV. V gave up 2 bases and J gave up 3 bases; unmatched junction bases: 2. The CDR3 sequence: CASSLMTSGGYEQYF. For the CDR3, the DNA is TGTGCCAGCAGCTTAATGACTAGCGGGGGCTACGAGCAGTACTTC.

The V and J genes are TRBV7-9 and TRBJ1-6, with TRBD1 identical over 11 bases. In germline, CDR1 is SEHNR, CDR2 FQNEAQ (reference sequence). The V segment lost 5 bases and the J segment 0 bases; nucleotides outside the gene matches: 6. This CDR3 spans 18 amino acids. The CDR3 region has the DNA TGTGCCAGCAGCCGGGACAGGGGGGAAAGCTCCTATAATTCACCCCTCCACTTT. Translated: CASSRDRGESSYNSPLHF.

The genes are TRBV5-8 and TRBJ2-6, with D possibly being TRBD1 (6 bases). The CDR3 length is 14 residues. Germline V gene lookup returns CDR1 SGHTS and CDR2 YDEGEE. The V end lost 5 bases, the J end lost 1 base, and 7 bases lay between the germline ends. The CDR3 nucleotides read TGTGCCAGCAGTGGACAGTCTGGGGCCAACGTCCTGACTTTC. Its protein is CASSGQSGANVLTF.

The J gene is TRBJ2-1, the V gene TRBV7-6; a weak D match, TRBD1 (7 bases). The germline V gene encodes CDR1 SGHVS and CDR2 FNYEAQ. With 1 base removed from V and 8 bases from J, the gap between germline ends came to 18 bases. CDR3 size: 16 residues. The CDR3 DNA is TGTGCCAGCAGCTTAGGGCCTCCTGGAGGGGGCGATGAGCAGTTCTTC. This codes for CASSLGPPGGGDEQFF.

The gene calls are TRBV5-5 and TRBJ2-7; D perhaps matches TRBD2 (6 bases). Germline values: CDR1 SGHKS, CDR2 YYEKEE (reference sequence). The CDR3 totals 15 residues. Trimming shortened V by 4 bases and J by 6 bases, and 20 bases separated the two germline ends. The CDR3 sequence is CASSARDSLAGEQYF. CDR3 in DNA: TGTGCCAGCAGCGCACGGGACTCTCTCGCGGGCGAGCAGTACTTC.

The gene calls are TRBV6-6 and TRBJ2-7; TRBD2 might be the D (6 bases). The CDR3 loop spans 14 amino acids. V lost 6 bases and J 2 bases, leaving 14 bases between the germline ends. CDR1 and CDR2 (germline): MNHNY, SVGAGI (reference sequence). The CDR3 loop is CASRLGLTAYEQYF. The CDR3 DNA reads TGTGCCAGCAGACTGGGACTGACAGCCTACGAGCAGTACTTC.

This chain links TRBV28 with TRBJ1-1; TRBD1 agrees at 8 bases. The CDR3 has 14 amino acids. The germline gives CDR1 MDHEN, CDR2 SYDVKM. With V trimmed by 5 bases and J by 4 bases, 6 bases remained unmatched. The CDR3, as DNA: TGTGCCAGCAGTATCGGACAGGGTGGCACTGAAGCTTTCTTT. Translated, it gives CASSIGQGGTEAFF. Full variable domain (remainder filled in from reference TRBV28 and TRBJ1-1): DVKVTQSSRYLVKRTGEKVFLECVQDMDHENMFWYRQDPGLGLRLIYFSYDVKMKEKGDIPEGYSVSREKKERFSLILESASTNQTSMYLCASSIGQGGTEAFFGQGTRLTVV.